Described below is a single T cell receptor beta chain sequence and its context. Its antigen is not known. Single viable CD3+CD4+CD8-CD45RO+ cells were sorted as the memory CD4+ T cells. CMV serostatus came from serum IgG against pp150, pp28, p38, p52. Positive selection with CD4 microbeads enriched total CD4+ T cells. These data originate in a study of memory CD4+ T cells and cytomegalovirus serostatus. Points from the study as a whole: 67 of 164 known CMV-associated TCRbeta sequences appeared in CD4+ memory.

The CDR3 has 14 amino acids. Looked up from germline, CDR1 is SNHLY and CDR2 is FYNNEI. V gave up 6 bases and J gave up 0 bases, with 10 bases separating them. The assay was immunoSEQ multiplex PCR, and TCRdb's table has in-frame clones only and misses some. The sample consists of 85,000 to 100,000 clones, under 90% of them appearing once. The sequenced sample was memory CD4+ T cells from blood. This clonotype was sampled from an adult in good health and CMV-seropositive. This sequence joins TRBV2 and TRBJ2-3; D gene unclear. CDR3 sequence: CASRDGSSTDTQYF. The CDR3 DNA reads TGTGCCAGCAGGGACGGATCTAGCACAGATACGCAGTATTTT.